This T cell receptor beta chain was identified in a study of cytomegalovirus exposure and HLA in healthy donors. Germline V gene data show CDR1 as SSHAT and CDR2 as FNYEAQ (reference sequence). This CDR3 spans 14 amino acids. Concerning this clone itself: Its cognate antigen is unknown. The junction departs from germline at one end; a sequencing error may be responsible.

Points from the study as a whole: Through in vitro validation, three CMV-associated chains were shown to be specific for CMV antigens.

PCR was performed using 60 Vbeta and 13 Jbeta primers. Some clones are missing from TCRdb's copy, which holds only in-frame ones; the method was immunoSEQ multiplex PCR. The sample includes about 190,000 clones, 78% of them seen just once. Sequenced: PBMCs. This sequence was found in a woman aged 25 to 39 in good health and CMV-seropositive. The V and J genes are TRBV7-7 and TRBJ2-3, with 9 bases identical to TRBD1. CDR3 nucleotides: TGTGCTAGCAGCCTCACAGGGGGCGCAGATACGCAGTATTTT. Translating gives CASSLTGGADTQYF. Full variable domain (remainder filled in from reference TRBV7-7 and TRBJ2-3): GAGVSQSPRYKVTKRGQDVTLRCDPISSHATLYWYQQALGQGPEFLTYFNYEAQPDKSGLPSDRFSAERPEGSISTLTIQRTEQRDSAMYRCASSLTGGADTQYFGPGTRLTVL.